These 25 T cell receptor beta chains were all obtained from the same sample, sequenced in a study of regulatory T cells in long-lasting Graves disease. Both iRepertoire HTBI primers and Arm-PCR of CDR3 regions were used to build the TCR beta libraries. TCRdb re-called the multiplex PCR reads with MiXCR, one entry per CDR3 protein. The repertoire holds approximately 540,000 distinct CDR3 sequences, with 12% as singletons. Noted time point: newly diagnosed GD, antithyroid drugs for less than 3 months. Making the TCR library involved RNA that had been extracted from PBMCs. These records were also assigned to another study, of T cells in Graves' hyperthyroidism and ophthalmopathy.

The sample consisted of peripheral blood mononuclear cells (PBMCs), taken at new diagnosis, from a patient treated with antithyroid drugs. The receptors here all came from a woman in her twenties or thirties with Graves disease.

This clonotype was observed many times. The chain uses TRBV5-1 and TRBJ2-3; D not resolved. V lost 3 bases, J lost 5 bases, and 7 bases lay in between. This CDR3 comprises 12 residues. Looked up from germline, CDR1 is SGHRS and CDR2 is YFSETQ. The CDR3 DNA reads TGCGCCAGCAGCTCCGCAGGAGATACGCAGTATTTT. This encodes CASSSAGDTQYF. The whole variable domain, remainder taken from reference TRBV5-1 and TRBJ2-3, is KAGVTQTPRYLIKTRGQQVTLSCSPISGHRSVSWYQQTPGQGLQFLFEYFSETQRNKGNFPGRFSGRQFSNSRSEMNVSTLELGDSALYLCASSSAGDTQYFGPGTRLTVL.

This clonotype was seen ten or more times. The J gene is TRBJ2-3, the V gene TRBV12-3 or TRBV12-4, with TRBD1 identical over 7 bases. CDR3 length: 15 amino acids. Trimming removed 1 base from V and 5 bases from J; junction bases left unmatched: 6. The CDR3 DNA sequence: TGTGCCAGCAGTTTAGGAGGACAGGCGGGAGATACGCAGTATTTT. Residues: CASSLGGQAGDTQYF.

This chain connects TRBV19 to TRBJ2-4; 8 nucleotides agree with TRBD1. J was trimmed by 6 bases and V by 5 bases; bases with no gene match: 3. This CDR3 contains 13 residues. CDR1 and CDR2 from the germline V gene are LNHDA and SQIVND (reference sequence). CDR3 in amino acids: CASSQGARNIQYF. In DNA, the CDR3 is TGTGCCAGTAGTCAGGGGGCGAGAAACATTCAGTACTTC.

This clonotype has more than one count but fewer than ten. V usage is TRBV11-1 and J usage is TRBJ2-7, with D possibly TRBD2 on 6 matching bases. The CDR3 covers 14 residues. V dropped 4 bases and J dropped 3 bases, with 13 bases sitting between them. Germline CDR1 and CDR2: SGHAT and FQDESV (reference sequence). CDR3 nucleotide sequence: TGTGCCAGCAGCTCCGGCGGGAAAATCTACGAGCAGTACTTC. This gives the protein CASSSGGKIYEQYF.

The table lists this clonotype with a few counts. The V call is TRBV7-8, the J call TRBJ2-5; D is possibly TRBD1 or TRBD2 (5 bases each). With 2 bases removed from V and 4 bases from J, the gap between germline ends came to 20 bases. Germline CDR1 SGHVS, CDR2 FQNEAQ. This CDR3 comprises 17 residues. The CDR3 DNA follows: TGTGCCAGCAGCTTATATCCCCCCAGTAGGGGAGTAGAGACCCAGTACTTC. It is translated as CASSLYPPSRGVETQYF. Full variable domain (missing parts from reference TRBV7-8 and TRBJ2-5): GAGVSQSPRYKVAKRGQDVALRCDPISGHVSLFWYQQALGQGPEFLTYFQNEAQLDKSGLPSDRFFAERPEGSVSTLKIQRTQQEDSAVYLCASSLYPPSRGVETQYFGPGTRLLVL.

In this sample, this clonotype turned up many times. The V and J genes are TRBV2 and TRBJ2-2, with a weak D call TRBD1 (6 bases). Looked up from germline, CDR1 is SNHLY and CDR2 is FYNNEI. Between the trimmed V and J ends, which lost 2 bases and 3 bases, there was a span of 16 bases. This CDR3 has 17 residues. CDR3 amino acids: CASSEPLTGQDTGELFF. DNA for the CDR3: TGTGCCAGCAGTGAACCCCTCACAGGGCAGGACACCGGGGAGCTGTTTTTT.

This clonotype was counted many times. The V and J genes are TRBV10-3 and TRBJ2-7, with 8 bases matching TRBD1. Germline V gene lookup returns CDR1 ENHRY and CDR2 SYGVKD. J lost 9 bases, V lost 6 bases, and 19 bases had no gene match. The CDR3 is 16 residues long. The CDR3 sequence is CAISQPTGGHTGGQYF. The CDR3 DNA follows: TGTGCCATCAGCCAACCCACAGGGGGACATACTGGTGGGCAGTACTTC.

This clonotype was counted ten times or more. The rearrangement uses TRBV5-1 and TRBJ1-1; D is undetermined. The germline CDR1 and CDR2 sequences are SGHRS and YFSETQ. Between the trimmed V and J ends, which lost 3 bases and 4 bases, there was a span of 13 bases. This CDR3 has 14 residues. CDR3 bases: TGCGCCAGCAGCTGGGCGAGGGCTCCCACTGAAGCTTTCTTT. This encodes CASSWARAPTEAFF.

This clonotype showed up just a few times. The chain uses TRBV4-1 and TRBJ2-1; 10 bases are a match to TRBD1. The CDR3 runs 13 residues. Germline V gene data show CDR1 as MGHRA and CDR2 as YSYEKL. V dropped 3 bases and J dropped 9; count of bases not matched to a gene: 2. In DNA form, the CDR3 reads TGCGCCAGCAGCCAGACAGGGGGCAGTGAGCAGTTCTTC. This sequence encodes CASSQTGGSEQFF.

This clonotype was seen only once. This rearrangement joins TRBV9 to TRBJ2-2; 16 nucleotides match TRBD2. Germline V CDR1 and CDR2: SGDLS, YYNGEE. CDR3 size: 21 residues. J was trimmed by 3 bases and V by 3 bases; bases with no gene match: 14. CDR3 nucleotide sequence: TGTGCCAGCAGCGCTATGAACCCGGGACTAGCGGGAGGGCCCGACACCGGGGAGCTGTTTTTT. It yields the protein CASSAMNPGLAGGPDTGELFF.

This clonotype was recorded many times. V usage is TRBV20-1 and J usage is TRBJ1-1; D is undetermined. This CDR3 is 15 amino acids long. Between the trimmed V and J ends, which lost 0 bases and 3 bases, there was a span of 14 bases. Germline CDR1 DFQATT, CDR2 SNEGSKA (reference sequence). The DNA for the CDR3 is TGCAGTGCTAGAGATAAGGGTGAGGGATACACTGAAGCTTTCTTT. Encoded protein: CSARDKGEGYTEAFF.

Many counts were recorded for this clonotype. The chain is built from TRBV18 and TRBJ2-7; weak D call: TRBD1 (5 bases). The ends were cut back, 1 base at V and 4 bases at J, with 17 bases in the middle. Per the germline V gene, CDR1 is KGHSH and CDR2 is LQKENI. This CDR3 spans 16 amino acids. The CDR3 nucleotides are TGTGCCAGCTCACCACTCACCGGCAGGGTCCAATACGAGCAGTACTTC. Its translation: CASSPLTGRVQYEQYF. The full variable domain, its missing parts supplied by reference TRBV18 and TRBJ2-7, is NAGVMQNPRHLVRRRGQEARLRCSPMKGHSHVYWYRQLPEEGLKFMVYLQKENIIDESGMPKERFSAEFPKEGPSILRIQQVVRGDSAAYFCASSPLTGRVQYEQYFGPGTRLTVT.

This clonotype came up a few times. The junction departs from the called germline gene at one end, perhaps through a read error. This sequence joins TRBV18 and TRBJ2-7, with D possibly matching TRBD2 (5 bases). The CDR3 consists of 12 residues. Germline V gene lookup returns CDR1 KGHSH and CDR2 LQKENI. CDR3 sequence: CVSSPLGDEQYF. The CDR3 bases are TGTGTCAGCTCACCCCTCGGGGACGAGCAGTACTTC.

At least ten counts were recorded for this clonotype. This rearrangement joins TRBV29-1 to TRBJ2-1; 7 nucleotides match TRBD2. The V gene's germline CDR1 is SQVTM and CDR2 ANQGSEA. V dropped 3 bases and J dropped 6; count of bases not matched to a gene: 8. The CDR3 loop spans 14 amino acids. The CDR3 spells CSVDSSGKGNEQFF. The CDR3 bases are TGCAGCGTTGACTCCAGCGGGAAGGGCAATGAGCAGTTCTTC.

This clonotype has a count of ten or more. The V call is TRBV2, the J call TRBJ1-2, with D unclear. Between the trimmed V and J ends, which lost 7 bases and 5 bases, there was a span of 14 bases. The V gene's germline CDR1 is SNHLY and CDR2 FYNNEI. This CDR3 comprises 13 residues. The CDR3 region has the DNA TGTGCCAGCAACCCAGGCAGCCGGTATGGCTACACCTTC. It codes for CASNPGSRYGYTF.

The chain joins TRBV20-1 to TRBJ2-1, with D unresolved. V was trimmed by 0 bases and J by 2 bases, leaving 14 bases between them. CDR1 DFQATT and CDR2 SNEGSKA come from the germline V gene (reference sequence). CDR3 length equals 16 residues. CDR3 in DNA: TGCAGTGCTAGAGATATACGGCAGGTTGCCTACAATGAGCAGTTCTTC. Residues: CSARDIRQVAYNEQFF.

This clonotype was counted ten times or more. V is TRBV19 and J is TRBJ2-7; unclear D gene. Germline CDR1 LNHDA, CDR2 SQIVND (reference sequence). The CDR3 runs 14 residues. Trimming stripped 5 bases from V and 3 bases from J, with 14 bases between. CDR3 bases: TGTGCCAGTAGTTTCGGATTGGGTAACTACGAGCAGTACTTC. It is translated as CASSFGLGNYEQYF.

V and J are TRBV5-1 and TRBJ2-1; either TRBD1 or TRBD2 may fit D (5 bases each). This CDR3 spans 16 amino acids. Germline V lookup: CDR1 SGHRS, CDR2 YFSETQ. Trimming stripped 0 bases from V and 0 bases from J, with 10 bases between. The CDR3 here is CASSLGPGRSYNEQFF. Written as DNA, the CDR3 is TGCGCCAGCAGCTTGGGCCCGGGGCGCTCCTACAATGAGCAGTTCTTC.

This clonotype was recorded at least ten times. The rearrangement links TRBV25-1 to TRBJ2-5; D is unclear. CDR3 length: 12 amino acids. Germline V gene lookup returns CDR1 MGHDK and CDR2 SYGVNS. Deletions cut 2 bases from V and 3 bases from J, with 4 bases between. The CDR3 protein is CASSEQEETQYF. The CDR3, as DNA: TGTGCCAGCAGTGAACAAGAAGAGACCCAGTACTTC.

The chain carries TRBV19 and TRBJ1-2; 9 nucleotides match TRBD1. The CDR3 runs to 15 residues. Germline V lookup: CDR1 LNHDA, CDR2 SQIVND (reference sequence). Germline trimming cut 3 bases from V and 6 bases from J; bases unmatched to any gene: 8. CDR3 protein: CASSIRDRAWDGYTF. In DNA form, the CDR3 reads TGTGCCAGTAGTATCCGGGACAGGGCATGGGATGGCTACACCTTC.

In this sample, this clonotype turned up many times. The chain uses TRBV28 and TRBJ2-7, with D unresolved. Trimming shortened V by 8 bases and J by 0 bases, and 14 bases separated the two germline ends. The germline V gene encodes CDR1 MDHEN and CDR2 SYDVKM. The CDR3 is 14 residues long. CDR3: CASATEYFSYEQYF. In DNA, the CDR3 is TGTGCCAGCGCCACCGAGTACTTCTCCTACGAGCAGTACTTC. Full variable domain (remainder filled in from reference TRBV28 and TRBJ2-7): DVKVTQSSRYLVKRTGEKVFLECVQDMDHENMFWYRQDPGLGLRLIYFSYDVKMKEKGDIPEGYSVSREKKERFSLILESASTNQTSMYLCASATEYFSYEQYFGPGTRLTVT.

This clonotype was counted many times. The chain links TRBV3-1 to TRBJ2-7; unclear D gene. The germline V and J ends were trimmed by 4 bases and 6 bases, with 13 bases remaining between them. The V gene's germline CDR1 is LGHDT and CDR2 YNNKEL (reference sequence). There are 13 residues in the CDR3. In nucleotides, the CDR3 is TGTGCCAGCAGCCTCGGCGCGGAAGGCGAGCAGTACTTC. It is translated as CASSLGAEGEQYF.

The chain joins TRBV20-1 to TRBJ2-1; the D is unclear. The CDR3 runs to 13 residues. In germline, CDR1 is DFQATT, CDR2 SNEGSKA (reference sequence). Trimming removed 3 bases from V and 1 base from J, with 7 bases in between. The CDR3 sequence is CSAREESYNEQFF. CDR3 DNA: TGCAGTGCTAGGGAAGAGTCCTACAATGAGCAGTTCTTC.

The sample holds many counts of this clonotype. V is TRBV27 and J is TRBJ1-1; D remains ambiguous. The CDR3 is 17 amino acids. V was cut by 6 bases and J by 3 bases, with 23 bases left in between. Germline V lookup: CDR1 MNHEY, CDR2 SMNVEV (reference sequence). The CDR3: CASRRAATTLGYTEAFF. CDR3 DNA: TGTGCCAGCAGACGGGCAGCGACGACTCTCGGGTACACTGAAGCTTTCTTT.

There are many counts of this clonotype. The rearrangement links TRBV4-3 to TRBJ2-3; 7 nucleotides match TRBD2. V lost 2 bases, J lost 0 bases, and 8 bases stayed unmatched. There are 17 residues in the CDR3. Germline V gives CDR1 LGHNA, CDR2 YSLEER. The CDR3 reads CASSQHTSEASTDTQYF. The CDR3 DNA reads TGCGCCAGCAGCCAACACACTAGCGAAGCTAGCACAGATACGCAGTATTTT.